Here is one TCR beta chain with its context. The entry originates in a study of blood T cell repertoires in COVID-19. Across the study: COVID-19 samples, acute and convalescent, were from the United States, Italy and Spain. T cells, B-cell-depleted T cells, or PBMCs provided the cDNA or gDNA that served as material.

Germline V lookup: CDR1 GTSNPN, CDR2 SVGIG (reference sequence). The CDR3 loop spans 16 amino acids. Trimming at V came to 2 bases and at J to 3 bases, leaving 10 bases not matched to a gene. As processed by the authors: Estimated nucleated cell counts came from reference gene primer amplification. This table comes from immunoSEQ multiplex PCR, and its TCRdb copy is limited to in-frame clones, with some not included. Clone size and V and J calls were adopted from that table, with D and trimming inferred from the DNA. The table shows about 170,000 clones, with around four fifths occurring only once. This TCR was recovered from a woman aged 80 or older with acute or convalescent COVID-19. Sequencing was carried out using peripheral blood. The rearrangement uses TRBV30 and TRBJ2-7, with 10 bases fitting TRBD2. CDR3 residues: CAWSNPSGRVDYEQYF. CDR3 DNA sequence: TGTGCCTGGAGTAACCCAAGCGGGAGGGTAGACTACGAGCAGTACTTC.